The next 18 T cell receptor beta chains were all read from a single sample in a study of CD8 T cells in ankylosing spondylitis. Study-level results: Within ankylosing spondylitis blood, a TCR beta motif made up of under 10 highly homologous variants appeared to be characteristic.

No antigen has been identified for these receptors. Each CDR3 protein is one row after TCRdb ran MiXCR on the 5' RACE reads. The sample records fewer than 450,000 distinct CDR3 sequences, approximately 17% being singletons. Input material: blood, either unsorted or a sorted T cell fraction (not recorded which). The receptors were sampled from a male donor with ankylosing spondylitis.

This chain joins TRBV28 and TRBJ1-2; 9 bases align to TRBD1. Trimming took 3 bases from V and 6 from J; bases not matched to a gene: 5. Germline V gene lookup returns CDR1 MDHEN and CDR2 SYDVKM. The CDR3 is made up of 14 amino acids. CDR3 coding DNA: TGTGCCAGCAGTTTGATACAGGGGGCCAATGGCTACACCTTC. Its protein is CASSLIQGANGYTF.

This chain links TRBV7-9 with TRBJ1-1; no clear D. CDR3 length: 13 residues. Trimming left V 0 bases short and J 4 bases short, with 6 bases between. Germline V lookup: CDR1 SEHNR, CDR2 FQNEAQ (reference sequence). CDR3 in DNA: TGTGCCAGCAGCTTAGCAATGGTCACTGAAGCTTTCTTT. It codes for CASSLAMVTEAFF.

CDR3 sequence reads: CASSFGSNMGTQYF. Written as DNA, the CDR3 is TGTGCCAGCAGCTTCGGATCAAATATGGGGACCCAGTACTTC. The V gene is TRBV7-6, the J gene TRBJ2-5; D is unresolved. Trimming removed 3 bases at V and 7 bases at J, with 15 bases between. The V gene's germline CDR1 is SGHVS and CDR2 FNYEAQ. The CDR3 consists of 14 residues. The full variable domain, its missing parts supplied by reference TRBV7-6 and TRBJ2-5, is GAGVSQSPRYKVTKRGQDVALRCDPISGHVSLYWYRQALGQGPEFLTYFNYEAQQDKSGLPNDRFSAERPEGSISTLTIQRTEQRDSAMYRCASSFGSNMGTQYFGPGTRLLVL.

This clonotype was observed a handful of times. The J gene is TRBJ1-2, the V gene TRBV13, with a tentative D call TRBD1 (6 bases). V was pared by 5 bases and J by 0 bases, with 19 bases between. There are 17 residues in the CDR3. Germline CDR1 is PRHDT and CDR2 is FYEKMQ (reference sequence). The CDR3 is CASSDRGRTVANYGYTF. The CDR3 nucleotides read TGTGCCAGCAGCGACCGGGGCAGGACAGTCGCTAACTATGGCTACACCTTC.

This clonotype was counted only a few times. V gene TRBV12-3 or TRBV12-4 combines with J gene TRBJ2-5; 11 nucleotides agree with TRBD2. V shed 6 bases, J shed 5 bases, and the junction held 5 bases outside the gene matches. The CDR3 has 14 amino acids. CDR3: CASRDSGGAETQYF. The CDR3 coding sequence is TGTGCCAGCAGGGATAGCGGGGGGGCCGAGACCCAGTACTTC.

On this clonotype itself: Its ends do not fully match the called genes, so a read error is possible. This sequence joins TRBV3-1 and TRBJ2-4, with 7 bases fitting TRBD1. The germline gives CDR1 LGHDT, CDR2 YNNKEL (reference sequence). The CDR3 totals 15 residues. In DNA, the CDR3 is TGTGCCAGCAGCTACAGGGGAAAGGCCAAAAACAGTCAGTACTTC. Translating gives CASSYRGKAKNSQYF.

This clonotype was seen a handful of times. The CDR3: CASSPASENTEAFF. CDR3 DNA sequence: TGCGCCAGCAGCCCCGCCTCTGAGAACACTGAAGCTTTCTTT. The rearrangement links TRBV5-1 to TRBJ1-1; D is ambiguous. Trimming pared 4 bases from V and 1 base from J, leaving 11 bases between. The CDR3 has 14 amino acids. Germline values: CDR1 SGHRS, CDR2 YFSETQ.

This clonotype was found a few times. The rearrangement uses TRBV20-1 and TRBJ1-4; 11 bases line up with TRBD1. The V gene's germline CDR1 is DFQATT and CDR2 SNEGSKA (reference sequence). The J segment lost 8 bases and the V segment lost 0 bases, leaving 8 bases of the junction unmatched. The CDR3 spans 16 residues. The CDR3 nucleotides are TGCAGTGCTAGAGAAGGACAGGGGGCAGTAGGGGAAAAACTGTTTTTT. Its protein is CSAREGQGAVGEKLFF.

The rearrangement links TRBV4-2 to TRBJ2-5; TRBD2 matches 9 bases. This CDR3 comprises 15 residues. Germline values: CDR1 LGHNA, CDR2 YNFKEQ. V lost 3 bases, J lost 1 base, and 3 bases stayed unmatched. This chain's CDR3 is CASSQGAGGQETQYF. CDR3 DNA: TGTGCCAGCAGCCAGGGAGCGGGGGGCCAAGAGACCCAGTACTTC.

At least ten counts were recorded for this clonotype. The chain carries TRBV12-3 or TRBV12-4 and TRBJ1-1; D might be TRBD1 (6 bases). The germline V and J ends were trimmed by 6 bases and 4 bases, with 21 bases remaining between them. CDR3 length: 16 residues. The chain's CDR3 is CASSPDRTLVATEAFF. The DNA of the CDR3 is TGTGCCAGCAGCCCCGACAGGACCCTCGTGGCCACTGAAGCTTTCTTT.

The chain employs TRBV7-2 and TRBJ2-2; 7 positions match TRBD1. Per the germline V gene, CDR1 is SGHTA and CDR2 is FQGNSA. J lost 2 bases, V lost 0 bases, and 6 bases had no gene match. The CDR3 has 17 residues. The CDR3 protein is CASSLARQGSNTGELFF. The CDR3 DNA follows: TGTGCCAGCAGCTTAGCTCGACAGGGTTCAAACACCGGGGAGCTGTTTTTT.

This clonotype was counted many times. The chain joins TRBV12-3 or TRBV12-4 to TRBJ1-1; 7 nucleotides agree with TRBD1. V lost 0 bases, J lost 11 bases, and 3 bases stayed unmatched. The CDR3 spans 12 residues. The CDR3 reads CASSLAQGGAFF. The CDR3 nucleotides read TGTGCCAGCAGTTTAGCGCAGGGGGGCGCTTTCTTT.

CDR3 amino acids: CASSPNRGQGETQYF. Written as DNA, the CDR3 is TGTGCCAGCAGCCCCAACAGGGGTCAGGGGGAGACCCAGTACTTC. The gene calls are TRBV11-2 and TRBJ2-5, with 7 bases identical to TRBD1. The germline gives CDR1 SGHAT, CDR2 FQNNGV. CDR3 length: 15 amino acids. V lost 5 bases to trimming and J lost 5 bases; unmatched junction nucleotides: 11.

The chain recombines TRBV7-9 with TRBJ1-1; 7 bases agree with TRBD1. CDR3 length: 15 amino acids. V lost 4 bases to trimming and J lost 2 bases; unmatched junction nucleotides: 7. Germline lookup yields CDR1 SEHNR and CDR2 FQNEAQ (reference sequence). The DNA for the CDR3 is TGTGCCAGCAGCTCCCCCGGACAGGAAAACACTGAAGCTTTCTTT. Protein product: CASSSPGQENTEAFF.

This clonotype has just a few counts. The chain couples TRBV5-5 to TRBJ1-1; 7 nucleotides agree with TRBD1. Germline V lookup: CDR1 SGHKS, CDR2 YYEKEE (reference sequence). This CDR3 spans 16 amino acids. With 4 bases clipped from V and 1 base from J, the junction kept 10 bases outside the gene matches. The CDR3 nucleotides are TGTGCCAGCAGCCGTCAACAGGGGACCAAGAACACTGAAGCTTTCTTT. Protein product: CASSRQQGTKNTEAFF. Looking up the rest from reference TRBV5-5 and TRBJ1-1 gives the full variable domain: DAGVTQSPTHLIKTRGQQVTLRCSPISGHKSVSWYQQVLGQGPQFIFQYYEKEERGRGNFPDRFSARQFPNYSSELNVNALLLGDSALYLCASSRQQGTKNTEAFFGQGTRLTVV.

In its sample, this clonotype was seen a few times. V gene TRBV28 combines with J gene TRBJ1-5, with TRBD1 as a possible D gene (6 bases). The CDR3 extends over 15 amino acids. The V and J ends lost 5 bases and 1 base respectively, with 12 bases between them. Germline assignment: CDR1 MDHEN and CDR2 SYDVKM. CDR3 loop: CASSTDSVSNQPQHF. DNA for the CDR3: TGTGCCAGCAGTACGGACAGCGTGAGCAATCAGCCCCAGCATTTT. The whole variable domain, filled in from reference TRBV28 and TRBJ1-5, reads DVKVTQSSRYLVKRTGEKVFLECVQDMDHENMFWYRQDPGLGLRLIYFSYDVKMKEKGDIPEGYSVSREKKERFSLILESASTNQTSMYLCASSTDSVSNQPQHFGDGTRLSIL.

This clonotype came up a few times. The J gene is TRBJ2-2, the V gene TRBV5-1; 8 nucleotides agree with TRBD2. Germline V gives CDR1 SGHRS, CDR2 YFSETQ. The CDR3 length is 15 residues. Germline trimming cut 4 bases from V and 5 bases from J; bases unmatched to any gene: 7. In DNA, the CDR3 is TGCGCCAGCAGCCCCAGCGGGAGAAGTACCGGGGAGCTGTTTTTT. This translates into CASSPSGRSTGELFF.

This clonotype showed up many times. The rearrangement uses TRBV3-1 and TRBJ2-7, with a weak D call TRBD2 (5 bases). Trimming removed 4 bases at V and 3 bases at J, with 16 bases between. Per germline, CDR1 LGHDT and CDR2 YNNKEL (reference sequence). This CDR3 has 15 amino acids. The CDR3 protein is CASSLPGSGNYEQYF. The CDR3 DNA reads TGTGCCAGCAGCCTCCCGGGAAGCGGCAACTACGAGCAGTACTTC.